One and the same sample provided the 27 T cell receptor beta chains below, sequenced in a study of PD-L1 blockade in urothelial cancer. TCRdb's table, derived via immunoSEQ multiplex PCR, lists solely in-frame clones and lacks some. This sample has under 55,000 clones, with roughly 84% found just once. Material: PBMCs, obtained around atezolizumab (anti-PD-L1) treatment. These receptors came from a man aged 35-49 years with urothelial cancer.

The V and J genes are TRBV4-3 and TRBJ2-3, with 11 bases matching TRBD2. J lost 4 bases, V lost 4 bases, and 7 bases had no gene match. The CDR3 runs to 16 residues. Germline V lookup: CDR1 LGHNA, CDR2 YSLEER. The CDR3 is CASSLTGLAGPDTQYF. Here the CDR3 DNA reads TGCGCCAGCAGCCTCACCGGACTAGCGGGTCCAGATACGCAGTATTTT.

The chain recombines TRBV5-8 with TRBJ2-7; 7 bases match TRBD2. The CDR3 is 13 amino acids. The trim removed 6 bases at V and 4 bases at J, leaving 7 bases unmatched. Per germline, CDR1 SGHTS and CDR2 YDEGEE. DNA for the CDR3: TGTGCCAGCAACCTGGGGGGGGTGTACGAGCAGTACTTC. Translated, it gives CASNLGGVYEQYF.

The chain links TRBV7-8 to TRBJ2-3, with D perhaps TRBD1 (6 bases). Trimming took 1 base from V and 4 from J, leaving 6 bases between them. CDR3 size: 13 residues. Germline values: CDR1 SGHVS, CDR2 FQNEAQ. The DNA for the CDR3 is TGTGCCAGCAGCTTAGGGGGGCCAGATACGCAGTATTTT. This encodes CASSLGGPDTQYF.

This clone was counted a single time. The J gene is TRBJ2-5, the V gene TRBV7-2; 7 positions agree with TRBD2. Germline V gives CDR1 SGHTA, CDR2 FQGNSA. There are 15 residues in the CDR3. With V trimmed by 4 bases and J by 1 base, 6 bases remained unmatched. This CDR3 is CASSSWTRSQETQYF. The DNA for the CDR3 is TGTGCCAGCAGCTCGTGGACTAGATCCCAAGAGACCCAGTACTTC. Full variable domain (missing parts from reference TRBV7-2 and TRBJ2-5): GAGVSQSPSNKVTEKGKDVELRCDPISGHTALYWYRQSLGQGLEFLIYFQGNSAPDKSGLPSDRFSAERTGGSVSTLTIQRTQQEDSAVYLCASSSWTRSQETQYFGPGTRLLVL.

The V call is TRBV18, the J call TRBJ2-7; a weak D match, TRBD2 (6 bases). CDR3 size: 15 residues. Germline V CDR1 and CDR2: KGHSH, LQKENI. Trimming removed 6 bases at V and 1 base at J, with 16 bases between. CDR3 DNA: TGTGCCAGCTCCCCATCGGGACTGTCGTCCTACGAGCAGTACTTC. It specifies CASSPSGLSSYEQYF.

CDR3 sequence reads: CSVAPRFIDTQYF. As DNA, the CDR3 is TGCAGCGTTGCCCCTAGGTTCATAGATACGCAGTATTTT. The chain recombines TRBV29-1 with TRBJ2-3; D is unclear. V lost 4 bases and J 5 bases, leaving 13 bases between the germline ends. This CDR3 is 13 amino acids long. CDR1 is SQVTM and CDR2 is ANQGSEA in the germline V gene.

This clone was seen only once. The chain recombines TRBV20-1 with TRBJ1-2, with unresolved D. V was shortened by 1 base and J by 10 bases, with 10 bases between the two germline ends. Germline CDR1 DFQATT, CDR2 SNEGSKA (reference sequence). This CDR3 has 11 amino acids. In DNA, the CDR3 is TGCAGTGCTAGAGGGGCGCGGGCCTACACCTTC. This encodes CSARGARAYTF.

This sequence joins TRBV7-8 and TRBJ2-1; D unresolved. Germline CDR1 SGHVS, CDR2 FQNEAQ. V gave up 4 bases and J gave up 1 base, with 14 bases separating them. The CDR3 length is 16 residues. The CDR3 DNA is TGTGCCAGCAGCTCCATTGGCATACCATCCTACAATGAGCAGTTCTTC. Encoded protein: CASSSIGIPSYNEQFF.

The rearrangement joins TRBV29-1 to TRBJ2-2, with 11 bases lining up with TRBD1. V was pared by 1 base and J by 4 bases, with 8 bases of the junction left unmatched. The CDR3 runs to 17 residues. Germline loops: CDR1 SQVTM, CDR2 ANQGSEA. Here the CDR3 reads CSVEAPGDRGSTGELFF. The CDR3 nucleotides read TGCAGCGTTGAAGCCCCAGGGGACAGGGGGAGCACCGGGGAGCTGTTTTTT.

This chain's CDR3 is CASSDVSDTEAFF. DNA of the CDR3: TGTGCCAGCAGTGACGTTTCAGACACTGAAGCTTTCTTT. This chain joins TRBV6-1 and TRBJ1-1; D is ambiguous. The CDR3 is made up of 13 amino acids. V lost 3 bases and J lost 3, with 8 bases in between. The germline V gene has CDR1 MNHNS and CDR2 SASEGT.

The genes are TRBV6-5 and TRBJ2-7; D is uncertain. The CDR3 contains 13 residues. Germline-derived CDR1 and CDR2 are MNHEY and SVGAGI. Trimming stripped 7 bases from V and 1 base from J, with 11 bases between. The CDR3: CASTGALSYEQYF. CDR3 nucleotides: TGTGCCAGCACCGGAGCCCTGTCCTACGAGCAGTACTTC.

V and J are TRBV7-2 and TRBJ2-2; no definite D call. V gave up 5 bases and J gave up 3 bases, with 10 bases separating them. The CDR3 consists of 14 residues. The germline CDR1 and CDR2 sequences are SGHTA and FQGNSA. CDR3 sequence (DNA): TGTGCCAGCAGCCCTTATCCGGACACCGGGGAGCTGTTTTTT. It specifies CASSPYPDTGELFF.

The CDR3 here is CASSLGGSGANVLTF. CDR3 DNA sequence: TGTGCCAGCAGCTTAGGCGGCTCTGGGGCCAACGTCCTGACTTTC. The V and J genes are TRBV7-2 and TRBJ2-6; D not certain. Germline CDR1 SGHTA, CDR2 FQGNSA. The CDR3 is made up of 15 amino acids. V gave up 1 base and J gave up 0 bases, with 4 bases separating them.

The chain recombines TRBV7-2 with TRBJ2-4, with D unclear. Germline-derived CDR1 and CDR2 are SGHTA and FQGNSA. This CDR3 region has 17 residues. The V and J ends lost 1 base and 2 bases respectively, with 15 bases between them. This chain's CDR3 is CASSLGPPTLTKNIQYF. The CDR3 nucleotides are TGTGCCAGCAGCTTAGGCCCCCCTACGTTGACCAAAAACATTCAGTACTTC.

The V gene is TRBV19, the J gene TRBJ1-2; D remains ambiguous. The V gene lost 0 bases and the J gene lost 2 bases, with 10 bases spanning the gap. This CDR3 spans 15 amino acids. Germline V CDR1 and CDR2: LNHDA, SQIVND (reference sequence). CDR3 residues: CASSIDFGENYGYTF. For the CDR3, the DNA is TGTGCCAGTAGTATAGATTTCGGGGAGAACTATGGCTACACCTTC.

The rearrangement links TRBV19 to TRBJ2-4; the D gene is possibly TRBD2 (5 bases). The CDR3 is made up of 15 amino acids. V was trimmed by 5 bases and J by 2 bases, leaving 13 bases between them. Germline assignment: CDR1 LNHDA and CDR2 SQIVND (reference sequence). The DNA for the CDR3 is TGTGCCAGTAGTCCCCGGGGTGAGACCAAAAACATTCAGTACTTC. Translation: CASSPRGETKNIQYF.

This chain links TRBV11-3 with TRBJ2-2, with 7 bases matching TRBD1. The V and J ends lost 5 bases and 9 bases, in that order; junction bases with no gene match: 6. CDR1 and CDR2 (germline): SGHNT, YENEEA. The CDR3 length is 13 residues. The CDR3 DNA is TGTGCCAGCAGCCCGAGGGGGCCCCGGGAGCTGTTTTTT. This translates into CASSPRGPRELFF.

The rearrangement uses TRBV2 and TRBJ1-4; 7 bases align to TRBD1. This CDR3 has 15 amino acids. With V trimmed by 4 bases and J by 5 bases, 7 bases remained unmatched. Germline CDR1 is SNHLY and CDR2 is FYNNEI. For the CDR3, the DNA is TGTGCCAGCAGTGGGGGGGACAGCGCAAATGAAAAACTGTTTTTT. Protein product: CASSGGDSANEKLFF.

The V call is TRBV11-2, the J call TRBJ2-5, with 11 positions matching TRBD2. Germline values: CDR1 SGHAT, CDR2 FQNNGV. CDR3 length: 19 amino acids. With V trimmed by 2 bases and J by 0 bases, 11 bases remained unmatched. The CDR3 sequence is CASSLRVLAGGPYQETQYF. CDR3 nucleotide sequence: TGTGCCAGCAGCTTACGGGTGCTAGCGGGAGGCCCTTACCAAGAGACCCAGTACTTC.

V and J are TRBV5-6 and TRBJ1-2; D may be TRBD1 (5 bases). The CDR3 covers 13 residues. Germline CDR1 SGHDT, CDR2 YYEEEE. The V end was cut by 0 bases, the J end by 2 bases, with 5 bases between. The DNA for the CDR3 is TGTGCCAGCAGCTTGGACAGGAACTATGGCTACACCTTC. This translates into CASSLDRNYGYTF.

The chain has TRBV27 and TRBJ2-7, with a weak D call TRBD2 (6 bases). Germline V gene lookup returns CDR1 MNHEY and CDR2 SMNVEV (reference sequence). V was cut by 3 bases and J by 5 bases, with 8 bases left in between. CDR3 size: 12 residues. The CDR3 loop is CASSLGGNEQYF. The DNA for the CDR3 is TGTGCCAGCAGTTTGGGGGGTAACGAGCAGTACTTC.

This chain joins TRBV5-1 and TRBJ1-4; D possibly corresponds to TRBD1 (5 bases). Between the trimmed V and J ends, which lost 4 bases and 14 bases, there was a span of 21 bases. This CDR3 has 14 amino acids. The germline V gene encodes CDR1 SGHRS and CDR2 YFSETQ. CDR3 nucleotides: TGCGCCAGCAGCCGGGAGGAACCCCAGGGTGGTCTGTTTTTT. Protein: CASSREEPQGGLFF.

V is TRBV29-1 and J is TRBJ2-2; perhaps TRBD1 as D (5 bases). Germline values: CDR1 SQVTM, CDR2 ANQGSEA. The CDR3 totals 16 residues. Deletions cut 7 bases from V and 2 bases from J, with 20 bases between. DNA for the CDR3: TGCAGCGGAAGGCAGGGCCGTGGAATAAACACCGGGGAGCTGTTTTTT. Protein: CSGRQGRGINTGELFF.

A few counts support this clone. The V call is TRBV29-1, the J call TRBJ2-1; TRBD2 matches 11 bases. J lost 7 bases, V lost 3 bases, and 8 bases had no gene match. CDR3 size: 15 residues. Per the germline V gene, CDR1 is SQVTM and CDR2 is ANQGSEA. The CDR3 DNA follows: TGCAGCGTTGAGGGACTAGCGGACCTTTCGAATGAGCAGTTCTTC. Translating it yields CSVEGLADLSNEQFF.

V gene TRBV20-1 combines with J gene TRBJ1-2; unclear D gene. The CDR3 length is 11 residues. Germline CDR1 reads DFQATT; CDR2 reads SNEGSKA (reference sequence). V was pared by 5 bases and J by 7 bases, with 11 bases between. The CDR3 sequence: CSADGVLGYTF. Written as DNA, the CDR3 is TGCAGTGCTGACGGGGTGCTTGGCTACACCTTC.

The chain is built from TRBV4-1 and TRBJ1-1; D is possibly TRBD1 (6 bases). Per the germline V gene, CDR1 is MGHRA and CDR2 is YSYEKL. V was cut by 4 bases and J by 1 base, with 13 bases left in between. This CDR3 has 15 amino acids. CDR3 DNA: TGCGCCAGCAGCCCCCCTCAGGGGCAGAACACTGAAGCTTTCTTT. This gives the protein CASSPPQGQNTEAFF.

V gene TRBV19 combines with J gene TRBJ1-5; TRBD1 aligns across 7 bases. This CDR3 has 13 amino acids. Germline loops: CDR1 LNHDA, CDR2 SQIVND (reference sequence). The junction had 1 base not matched to a gene; V was cut back by 7 bases and J by 1 base. The CDR3 nucleotides are TGTGCCAGTAACAGGGGAAGCAATCAGCCCCAGCATTTT. Translated, it gives CASNRGSNQPQHF.